Following are 30 T cell receptor beta chains from one sample sequenced in a study. Clones were sequenced by immunoSEQ multiplex PCR, and TCRdb holds only the in-frame ones, with some missing. The table lists tens of thousands of clones, just over 90% of them singletons. Sequenced input: PBMCs. These receptors all stem from a man in his forties or fifties with rheumatoid arthritis.

V is TRBV9 and J is TRBJ2-2, with 7 bases lining up with TRBD2. Trimming removed 3 bases from V and 2 bases from J; junction bases left unmatched: 4. The CDR3 consists of 15 residues. The germline gives CDR1 SGDLS, CDR2 YYNGEE. CDR3 region: CASSAGLPNTGELFF. The DNA for the CDR3 is TGTGCCAGCAGCGCGGGACTACCTAACACCGGGGAGCTGTTTTTT.

This clone is a singleton in its sample. CDR3 residues: CASSHDGVPPKAFF. The CDR3 DNA is TGTGCCAGCAGCCACGACGGGGTTCCCCCGAAAGCTTTCTTT. V gene TRBV6-5 combines with J gene TRBJ1-1, with no clear D. The V end was cut by 6 bases, the J end by 9 bases, with 20 bases between. CDR3 length: 14 amino acids. Germline-derived CDR1 and CDR2 are MNHEY and SVGAGI.

This chain joins TRBV19 and TRBJ1-4; D is perhaps TRBD1 (6 bases). This CDR3 has 14 residues. Trimming took off 3 bases at V and 10 bases at J, with 15 bases between the two ends. Germline V gives CDR1 LNHDA, CDR2 SQIVND (reference sequence). The CDR3 region has the DNA TGTGCCAGTAGTATGAGGGACACCCGGGGAAAACTGTTTTTT. Its translation is CASSMRDTRGKLFF.

The gene calls are TRBV28 and TRBJ1-1, with D possibly being TRBD1 (5 bases). The germline V gene has CDR1 MDHEN and CDR2 SYDVKM. The CDR3 is 15 residues long. Trimming stripped 8 bases from V and 1 base from J, with 17 bases between. For the CDR3, the DNA is TGTGCCAGCCTCCGGGGGGGATCGAGGAACACTGAAGCTTTCTTT. Translating gives CASLRGGSRNTEAFF. Full variable domain (outside the CDR3, taken from reference TRBV28 and TRBJ1-1): DVKVTQSSRYLVKRTGEKVFLECVQDMDHENMFWYRQDPGLGLRLIYFSYDVKMKEKGDIPEGYSVSREKKERFSLILESASTNQTSMYLCASLRGGSRNTEAFFGQGTRLTVV.

The chain's CDR3 is CASSTQGTTEAFF. The CDR3 DNA reads as TGTGCCAGCAGCACTCAGGGGACCACTGAAGCTTTCTTT. This rearrangement joins TRBV6-2 or TRBV6-3 to TRBJ1-1; the D gene is possibly TRBD1 (6 bases). V lost 6 bases, J lost 4 bases, and 12 bases lay in between. There are 13 residues in the CDR3. The V gene's germline CDR1 is MNHEY and CDR2 SVGEGT.

CDR3 DNA sequence: TGTGCCAGCAGCCTAGGGGACTCCTACGAGCAGTACTTC. As protein: CASSLGDSYEQYF. The chain links TRBV6-5 to TRBJ2-7; weak D call: TRBD1 (5 bases). The V gene lost 6 bases and the J gene lost 0 bases, with 9 bases spanning the gap. Looked up from germline, CDR1 is MNHEY and CDR2 is SVGAGI. CDR3 size: 13 residues.

The chain is built from TRBV7-2 and TRBJ1-2; 10 bases line up with TRBD1. The V gene end was trimmed by 6 bases and the J gene end by 8 bases; junction bases not matched to a gene: 12. Germline CDR1 SGHTA, CDR2 FQGNSA. The CDR3 is made up of 15 amino acids. The CDR3 spells CASRTAGTGAYGYTF. The CDR3 DNA follows: TGTGCCAGCAGGACCGCCGGGACAGGGGCGTACGGCTACACCTTC.

The chain has TRBV3-1 (or the pseudogene TRBV3-2) and TRBJ2-3, with unresolved D. The CDR3 contains 13 residues. In germline, CDR1 is LGHDT, CDR2 YNNKEL (reference sequence). V was cut by 5 bases and J by 3 bases, with 9 bases left in between. Here the CDR3 reads CASSSFLTDTQYF. The CDR3, as DNA: TGTGCCAGCAGCTCTTTTCTGACAGATACGCAGTATTTT.

The chain combines TRBV5-1 with TRBJ1-6; 10 positions match TRBD1. Trimming took 5 bases from V and 0 from J; bases not matched to a gene: 8. The germline gives CDR1 SGHRS, CDR2 YFSETQ. The CDR3 runs 18 residues. CDR3 sequence (DNA): TGCGCCAGCAGAACCGGGACAGGGGTTAGCTCCTATAATTCACCCCTCCACTTT. Translated: CASRTGTGVSSYNSPLHF.

This clone was picked up a small number of times. The rearrangement links TRBV3-1 (or the pseudogene TRBV3-2) to TRBJ1-3; unclear D gene. The CDR3 length is 15 residues. V was shortened by 4 bases and J by 2 bases, with 12 bases between the two germline ends. Germline lookup yields CDR1 LGHDT and CDR2 YNNKEL (reference sequence). CDR3 sequence reads: CASSLWASAGNTIYF. The CDR3 bases are TGTGCCAGCAGCCTTTGGGCTTCGGCTGGAAACACCATATATTTT.

The chain employs TRBV6-1 and TRBJ2-7; 9 bases match TRBD2. This CDR3 region has 16 residues. Germline values: CDR1 MNHNS, CDR2 SASEGT. J gave up 5 bases and V 1 base, and 9 bases lay outside the gene matches. This chain's CDR3 is CASSEVAVAGVHEQYF. Written as DNA, the CDR3 is TGTGCCAGCAGTGAAGTGGCGGTAGCGGGAGTCCACGAGCAGTACTTC.

The chain couples TRBV9 to TRBJ2-5; D tentatively fits TRBD1 or TRBD2 (6 bases each). Per germline, CDR1 SGDLS and CDR2 YYNGEE. This CDR3 comprises 15 residues. The V end was cut by 2 bases, the J end by 3 bases, with 14 bases between. The CDR3 coding sequence is TGTGCCAGCAGCGTGATGGGGGGCAGAGAAGAGACCCAGTACTTC. It specifies CASSVMGGREETQYF.

The V and J genes are TRBV2 and TRBJ1-4; no clear D. The V gene's germline CDR1 is SNHLY and CDR2 FYNNEI. V dropped 7 bases and J dropped 4 bases, with 10 bases sitting between them. The CDR3 length is 13 residues. The CDR3 is CASTRRINEKLFF. The CDR3 coding sequence is TGTGCCAGCACCCGGAGGATTAATGAAAAACTGTTTTTT.

This chain connects TRBV7-2 to TRBJ2-2, with 8 positions matching TRBD1. The CDR3 consists of 15 residues. Per the germline V gene, CDR1 is SGHTA and CDR2 is FQGNSA. After removal of 4 bases from V and 5 bases from J, the junction contained 6 bases not matched to a gene. The CDR3 reads CASSSDRGWTGELFF. The CDR3 region has the DNA TGTGCCAGCAGCTCCGACAGGGGATGGACCGGGGAGCTGTTTTTT.

The V gene is TRBV27, the J gene TRBJ2-3; D might be TRBD2 (7 bases). Per the germline V gene, CDR1 is MNHEY and CDR2 is SMNVEV (reference sequence). The CDR3 consists of 14 residues. V lost 1 base and J 6 bases, leaving 11 bases between the germline ends. CDR3 amino acids: CASSLLGGADTQYF. For the CDR3, the DNA is TGTGCCAGCAGTTTATTAGGGGGGGCGGATACGCAGTATTTT.

The V call is TRBV2, the J call TRBJ2-2; no firm D call. Germline lookup yields CDR1 SNHLY and CDR2 FYNNEI. The V gene lost 7 bases and the J gene lost 11 bases, with 17 bases spanning the gap. This CDR3 is built from 13 residues. DNA of the CDR3: TGTGCCAGCACCAACTGGCCCCGCGGAGAGCTGTTTTTT. Its protein is CASTNWPRGELFF.

This chain connects TRBV6-5 to TRBJ2-1, with 10 bases matching TRBD1. V shed 6 bases and J 6 bases; nucleotides not matched to a gene: 8. Germline CDR1 is MNHEY and CDR2 is SVGAGI. This CDR3 contains 15 residues. The CDR3 DNA sequence: TGTGCCAGCAGACTGGGACAGGGGCCTCCCAATGAGCAGTTCTTC. Protein sequence: CASRLGQGPPNEQFF.

This chain connects TRBV19 to TRBJ1-5, with D tentatively TRBD1 (6 bases). The CDR3 has 13 amino acids. Germline V gene sequence: CDR1 LNHDA, CDR2 SQIVND (reference sequence). Trimming pared 8 bases from V and 4 bases from J, leaving 12 bases between. The CDR3 loop reads CASHDRTNQPQHF. The CDR3 region has the DNA TGTGCCAGTCACGACAGGACGAATCAGCCCCAGCATTTT.

This clone was observed a few times. The chain couples TRBV4-1 to TRBJ1-5; 8 bases agree with TRBD1. Germline assignment: CDR1 MGHRA and CDR2 YSYEKL. CDR3 length equals 13 residues. The ends lost 4 bases at V and 10 bases at J; junction bases unmatched: 6. The CDR3 nucleotides read TGCGCCAGCAGCCTCATACAGGGGGACCCCCAGCATTTT. Translation gives CASSLIQGDPQHF.

The chain uses TRBV11-2 and TRBJ2-3, with 7 positions matching TRBD1. CDR1 and CDR2 (germline): SGHAT, FQNNGV. Losses at the gene ends were 4 bases for V and 2 bases for J; bases not matched to a gene: 6. The CDR3 spans 15 residues. The CDR3 bases are TGTGCCAGCAGCTCGACAGGGACAGTCACAGATACGCAGTATTTT. Its protein is CASSSTGTVTDTQYF.

This clone was seen more than once but under ten times. This rearrangement joins TRBV19 to TRBJ2-7, with D uncertain. Germline values: CDR1 LNHDA, CDR2 SQIVND (reference sequence). V was shortened by 6 bases and J by 4 bases, with 10 bases between the two germline ends. The CDR3 covers 12 residues. CDR3 in amino acids: CASSGFPYEQYF. Written as DNA, the CDR3 is TGTGCCAGTAGCGGCTTTCCATACGAGCAGTACTTC.

V is TRBV27 and J is TRBJ2-1; no clear D. V was shortened by 6 bases and J by 2 bases, with 14 bases between the two germline ends. The CDR3 length is 15 residues. Looked up from germline, CDR1 is MNHEY and CDR2 is SMNVEV (reference sequence). This chain's CDR3 is CASSPGGSAYNEQFF. The DNA of the CDR3 is TGTGCCAGCAGCCCGGGCGGCTCCGCCTACAATGAGCAGTTCTTC.

The genes are TRBV2 and TRBJ2-5; D call uncertain. The V and J ends lost 1 base and 7 bases respectively, with 7 bases between them. The CDR3 covers 12 residues. Per the germline V gene, CDR1 is SNHLY and CDR2 is FYNNEI. CDR3 protein: CASSEGLGTQYF. CDR3 sequence (DNA): TGTGCCAGCAGTGAAGGACTCGGGACCCAGTACTTC. Full variable domain (missing parts from reference TRBV2 and TRBJ2-5): EPEVTQTPSHQVTQMGQEVILRCVPISNHLYFYWYRQILGQKVEFLVSFYNNEISEKSEIFDDQFSVERPDGSNFTLKIRSTKLEDSAMYFCASSEGLGTQYFGPGTRLLVL.

This rearrangement joins TRBV5-6 to TRBJ1-6; D remains ambiguous. CDR1 and CDR2 from the germline V gene are SGHDT and YYEEEE. This CDR3 comprises 13 residues. V gave up 0 bases and J gave up 7 bases, with 5 bases separating them. The CDR3 is CASSLGENSPLHF. CDR3 bases: TGTGCCAGCAGCTTGGGTGAGAATTCACCCCTCCACTTT.

CDR3 DNA sequence: TGTGCCAGCAGCCAAGAGACGATTTCCTATGGCTACACCTTC. This codes for CASSQETISYGYTF. The rearrangement links TRBV3-1 (or the pseudogene TRBV3-2) to TRBJ1-2; D not resolved. V lost 0 bases, J lost 4 bases, and 9 bases lay in between. This CDR3 contains 14 residues. Germline V gives CDR1 LGHDT, CDR2 YNNKEL (reference sequence).

CDR3 sequence (DNA): TGTGCCAGCAGTTCGGGACACAATCAGCCCCAGCATTTT. As protein: CASSSGHNQPQHF. The genes are TRBV6-5 and TRBJ1-5; D is possibly TRBD1 (6 bases). Germline V gene lookup returns CDR1 MNHEY and CDR2 SVGAGI. V was pared by 4 bases and J by 3 bases, with 7 bases between. The CDR3 covers 13 residues.

There are a few counts of this clone. CDR3 nucleotide sequence: TGCGCCAGCAGTTTACAGGGGATATTGTACTTC. Translating gives CASSLQGILYF. The rearrangement joins TRBV10-2 to TRBJ2-7; 7 bases match TRBD1. The germline V gene has CDR1 WSHSY and CDR2 SAAADI. The V and J ends lost 5 bases and 12 bases, in that order; junction bases with no gene match: 7. The CDR3 sequence is 11 residues long.

This chain uses TRBV10-3 with TRBJ2-1; 9 bases are shared with TRBD2. The CDR3 spans 16 residues. The junction had 7 bases not matched to a gene; V was cut back by 0 bases and J by 7 bases. Germline CDR1 reads ENHRY; CDR2 reads SYGVKD. The CDR3 sequence: CAISESWASGVNEQFF. CDR3 nucleotides: TGTGCCATCAGTGAGTCATGGGCTAGCGGGGTGAATGAGCAGTTCTTC.

The chain recombines TRBV5-6 with TRBJ2-7; D possibly corresponds to TRBD1 (6 bases). Germline V gene data show CDR1 as SGHDT and CDR2 as YYEEEE. Trimming shortened V by 2 bases and J by 0 bases, and 9 bases separated the two germline ends. This CDR3 region has 14 residues. DNA for the CDR3: TGTGCCAGCAGCTTTGGACAGCTCTCCTACGAGCAGTACTTC. It encodes CASSFGQLSYEQYF.

This chain uses TRBV10-1 with TRBJ1-4, with unresolved D. This CDR3 has 13 residues. Trimming shortened V by 5 bases and J by 4 bases, and 8 bases separated the two germline ends. CDR1 and CDR2 (germline): WNHNN, SYGVQD (reference sequence). CDR3 residues: CASSQQINEKLFF. CDR3 in DNA: TGCGCCAGCAGTCAACAGATTAATGAAAAACTGTTTTTT.